A selection of T cell receptor beta chains follows, all from one sample in a study of esophageal squamous cell carcinoma under preoperative chemotherapy. TCRdb itself ran the PCR reads through MiXCR, one entry per CDR3 protein. The repertoire consists of 15,000 to 20,000 distinct CDR3 sequences, with about 45% occurring once and the leading ten covering 25% to 30%. This sample was gathered from a patient given preoperative chemotherapy. The source of these receptors is a human donor with esophageal squamous cell carcinoma. The donor label of this sample is uncertain. Each CDR3 is given with its conserved first and last residue. Each record gives: D gene, V gene, J gene, clone size, CDR3 DNA, CDR3 protein. A D gene is named only where the DNA matches it firmly. Expanded clones get a size class; other rows say once, few or many, or leave the size out.

TRBD2	TRBV12-3/TRBV12-4	TRBJ2-1	-	TGTGCCAGCAGTTTCCCAGCGGGAGGTTTAGGGCGTGAGCAGTTCTTC	CASSFPAGGLGREQFF
-	TRBV7-2	TRBJ2-7	-	TGTGCCAGCAGCCCAACGGCAGGGAGGTCCTACGAGCAGTACTTC	CASSPTAGRSYEQYF
-	TRBV11-3	TRBJ2-7	-	TGTGCCAGCAGCTTACAGCCAAACTACGAGCAGTACTTC	CASSLQPNYEQYF
-	TRBV10-2	TRBJ2-7	-	TGCGCCAGCACCGACTGGGGGAACGAGCAGTACTTC	CASTDWGNEQYF
TRBD2	TRBV7-9	TRBJ2-1	-	TGTGCCAGCAGCTTGGGACTAGCGGGAGGGAAAAGCTCCTACGAGCAGTTCTTC	CASSLGLAGGKSSYEQFF
TRBD2	TRBV5-1	TRBJ2-1	-	TGCGCCAGCAGCTTGGTGCCTAGCGGCAACAATGAGCAGTTCTTC	CASSLVPSGNNEQFF
TRBD1	TRBV11-3	TRBJ2-7	few	TGTGCCAGCAGCTTAGTAGGGGGCAGTACCTACGAGCAGTACTTC	CASSLVGGSTYEQYF
TRBD2	TRBV4-2	TRBJ2-5	-	TGTGCCAGCAGCCAAGTAGCGGGAGATCCCCAAGAGACCCAGTACTTC	CASSQVAGDPQETQYF
-	TRBV12-3/TRBV12-4	TRBJ2-2	-	TGTGCCCTCAGTTCTGCGAACACCGGGGCGCAGTTTTTT	CALSSANTGAQFF
TRBD2	TRBV7-6	TRBJ2-1	few	TGTGCCAGCAGCTTTGGACTAGCGGGGGGTTTTGGACCAGGAGAGCAGTTCTTC	CASSFGLAGGFGPGEQFF
-	TRBV7-2	TRBJ2-2	-	TGTGCCAGCAGCTCCAGCGGGTACACCGGGGAGCTGTTTTTT	CASSSSGYTGELFF
-	TRBV5-4	TRBJ2-1	-	TGTGCCAGCAGCTTGGCCACGACGAAGAATGAGCAGTTCTTC	CASSLATTKNEQFF
TRBD1	TRBV6-2/TRBV6-3	TRBJ2-3	many	TGTGCCAGCAGGGGACAGGGATACACAGATACGCAGTATTTT	CASRGQGYTDTQYF
TRBD1	TRBV7-8	TRBJ2-7	-	TGTGCCAGCAGTCCTAATCCGGGACAGGGGGACGAGCAGTACTTC	CASSPNPGQGDEQYF
-	TRBV6-5	TRBJ2-5	large	TGTGCCAGCAGTTACTCGAGAGGCGGGGCGGGGCAAGAGACCCAGTACTTC	CASSYSRGGAGQETQYF
TRBD1	TRBV11-3	TRBJ2-7	-	TGTGCCAGCAGCTCAAACAGGGGATTTGGCGAGCAGTACTTC	CASSSNRGFGEQYF
-	TRBV7-3	TRBJ2-2	-	TGTGCCAGCAGTCCGGTGACGGTCGCGAACACCGGGGAGCTGTTTTTT	CASSPVTVANTGELFF
TRBD2	TRBV7-9	TRBJ2-1	many	TGTGCCAGCAGCCCCGGGACTAGCGGGAGGGATGAGCAGTTCTTC	CASSPGTSGRDEQFF
-	TRBV20-1	TRBJ2-3	few	TGCAGTGCTAGGGGTGGAGATACGCAGTATTTT	CSARGGDTQYF
-	TRBV7-3	TRBJ2-3	-	TGTGCCAGCAGCGCGGGTAGCGGAGCGATAGATACGCAGTATTTC	CASSAGSGAIDTQYF
TRBD1	TRBV27	TRBJ2-2	many	TGTGCCAGCCCACCCCGGGACAGAATCACCGGGGAGCTGTTTTTT	CASPPRDRITGELFF
-	TRBV6-1	TRBJ2-1	-	TGCGTGGGCAGTGAGGTGCGAACCTACGATGCGCAGTTTTTT	CVGSEVRTYDAQFF
-	TRBV28	TRBJ2-5	-	TGTGCCAGCAGTGTGCAAGAGACCCAGTACTTC	CASSVQETQYF
TRBD2	TRBV11-3	TRBJ2-3	few	TGTGCCAGCAGCTTAGCTCGCGCTAGCGGGAGCACAGATACGCAGTATTTT	CASSLARASGSTDTQYF
TRBD2	TRBV12-3/TRBV12-4	TRBJ2-4	-	TGTGCCAGCAGTTTGGGGGGCGACGGGGGGGGTGGCAAAAACACCCAGTACTTC	CASSLGGDGGGGKNTQYF
-	TRBV12-3/TRBV12-4	TRBJ2-3	-	TGTGCCAGCAGAGCCCGGGGGCTGTCGAGCACAGATACGCAGTATTTT	CASRARGLSSTDTQYF
TRBD2	TRBV7-6	TRBJ2-4	-	TGTGCCAGCAGCCTAGGGACTAGCGGGGCCAAAAACACGCAGTACTTC	CASSLGTSGAKNTQYF
TRBD2	TRBV12-3/TRBV12-4	TRBJ2-4	-	TGTGCCAGCACCTCGGGGGGGGAGGGCACAAACACGCAGTATTTC	CASTSGGEGTNTQYF
-	TRBV6-1	TRBJ2-7	-	TGTGCCAGCAAGGCGTCTGTGGACTACGAGCAGTACTTC	CASKASVDYEQYF
TRBD1	TRBV15	TRBJ1-3	once	TGTGCCACCAGCAGAGATAGAGCGGACTCGGGACAGGGCCATCTAAACACCATATATTTT	CATSRDRADSGQGHLNTIYF
-	TRBV7-2	TRBJ2-3	-	TGTGCCAGCAGCTTGGGTCTGTGGGCCCCAGATACGCAGTATTTC	CASSLGLWAPDTQYF
-	TRBV12-3/TRBV12-4	TRBJ2-3	-	TGTGCCAGCAGTGTCACAGGGTTGGCCGGGGCGCAGTATTTT	CASSVTGLAGAQYF